This is a list of T cell receptor beta chains from one sample in a study of CD8 T cells in Susac syndrome. TCRdb re-called the immunoSEQ multiplex PCR reads with MiXCR, one entry per CDR3 protein. The data contain approximately 220,000 distinct CDR3 sequences, roughly 94% of them singletons. Sequences were obtained from CD4+ T cells from PBMCs. These receptors came from a human donor with multiple sclerosis. The CDR3 runs from the conserved cysteine through the conserved F or W. Each record gives: clone size, V gene, J gene, D gene, CDR3 DNA, CDR3 protein. A D gene is named only where the DNA matches it firmly. A row's size may be missing; if present it is once, few, many or a size class.

.	TRBV29-1	TRBJ2-1	.	TGCAGCGTGGGACAACCTTCCAATGAGCAGTTCTTC	CSVGQPSNEQFF
.	TRBV30	TRBJ2-3	.	TGTGCCTGGCGTTGGGAAGACACAGATACGCAGTATTTT	CAWRWEDTDTQYF
.	TRBV2	TRBJ1-1	TRBD1	TGTGCCAGCAGGCAGGACAGGGCTACTACTGAAGCTTTCTTT	CASRQDRATTEAFF
.	TRBV15	TRBJ1-6	.	TGTGCCACCAGCAGAGATCGAGGACATAATTCACCCCTCCACTTT	CATSRDRGHNSPLHF
.	TRBV30	TRBJ1-2	.	TGTGCCTGGAGTGATGGGTTAGGCTACACCTTC	CAWSDGLGYTF
.	TRBV7-9	TRBJ2-1	TRBD1	TGTGCCAGCAGCTACCGGGACAGAGACAATGAGCAGTTCTTC	CASSYRDRDNEQFF
.	TRBV19	TRBJ1-5	.	TGTGCCAGTACCCTGAGGATTAATCAGCCCCAGCATTTT	CASTLRINQPQHF
.	TRBV10-3	TRBJ1-1	TRBD1	TGTGCCATCAGTGAGGGACAGGGGTGGAACACTGAAGCTTTCTTT	CAISEGQGWNTEAFF
once	TRBV18	TRBJ2-5	.	TGTGCCAGCTCACCACCGGAGGGGGCGCGGGAGACCCAGTACTTC	CASSPPEGARETQYF
.	TRBV20-1	TRBJ1-2	.	TGCAGTGCTAGAGTGGAGGGGCAGAGAAAGGGCTACACCTTC	CSARVEGQRKGYTF
.	TRBV12-3/TRBV12-4	TRBJ1-2	TRBD1	TGTGCCAGCAGTGGGACAGGAGGCTTCTATGGCTACACCTTC	CASSGTGGFYGYTF
once	TRBV24-1	TRBJ2-7	TRBD1	TGTGCCACCAGGGACAGGGCCTACGAGCAGTACTTC	CATRDRAYEQYF
.	TRBV30	TRBJ1-6	TRBD1	TGTGCCTGGAGCGGGACAGGTGGTTCACCCCTCCACTTT	CAWSGTGGSPLHF
.	TRBV20-1	TRBJ2-1	TRBD1	TGCAGTGCTCTCGACAGGGGGGGCTCCTACAATGAGCAGTTCTTC	CSALDRGGSYNEQFF
.	TRBV10-2	TRBJ1-6	TRBD1	TGCGCCACGACGGGACAGTATAATTCACCCCTCCACTTT	CATTGQYNSPLHF
.	TRBV30	TRBJ2-3	.	TGTGCCTGGGGGTGGGCCGCCTACCGCACAGATACGCAGTATTTT	CAWGWAAYRTDTQYF
.	TRBV6-5	TRBJ1-5	.	TGTGCCAGCAGTTACTCCTCGGGTCAGCCCCAGCATTTT	CASSYSSGQPQHF
.	TRBV7-3	TRBJ2-5	TRBD2	TGTGCCAGCAGCTCCCTAGCGGGGGATGAGACCCAGTACTTC	CASSSLAGDETQYF
.	TRBV3-1	TRBJ2-3	.	TGTGCCAGCACCGCCACAGTCGCAAACACAGATACGCAGTATTTT	CASTATVANTDTQYF
.	TRBV29-1	TRBJ1-2	.	TGCAGCGTGCAACACACCGGGAGACAACCCACCTTC	CSVQHTGRQPTF
.	TRBV29-1	TRBJ1-3	.	TGCAGCCTATTGGACTCTGGAAACACCATATATTTT	CSLLDSGNTIYF
.	TRBV20-1	TRBJ1-6	.	TGCAGTGCTAGAGTCGTACCGGGACGGAATAATTCACCCCTCCACTTT	CSARVVPGRNNSPLHF
once	TRBV29-1	TRBJ2-1	.	TGCAGCGTCGGGTCTTTCCAGGAGGGTGAGCAGTTCTTC	CSVGSFQEGEQFF
.	TRBV29-1	TRBJ2-5	.	TGCAGCGTGGGGACTCAACAAGAGACCCAGTACTTC	CSVGTQQETQYF
once	TRBV30	TRBJ1-5	.	TGTGCCTGGAGTGTCGGGGTTAGCAATCAGCCCCAGCATTTT	CAWSVGVSNQPQHF
.	TRBV15	TRBJ1-5	TRBD1	TGTGCCACCAGCGGGGGACAGGGTCAGCCCCAGCATTTT	CATSGGQGQPQHF
.	TRBV29-1	TRBJ2-7	.	TGCAGCGTTGGGGGCACCTACGAGCAGTACTTC	CSVGGTYEQYF
.	TRBV20-1	TRBJ1-4	.	TGCAGTGCTAGAGCAGCAACGTCAGCAACTAATGAAAAACTGTTTTTT	CSARAATSATNEKLFF
.	TRBV12-3/TRBV12-4	TRBJ2-1	.	TGTGCCAGCAGCCAGGGGGGATTAGGGCAGTTCTTC	CASSQGGLGQFF
.	TRBV20-1	TRBJ2-7	.	TGCAGTGCTAGTCCCACGTCGGGGCAGTACTTC	CSASPTSGQYF
.	TRBV3-1	TRBJ2-6	.	TGTGCCAGTGGCGGCGCCGGGGCCAACGTCCTGACTTTC	CASGGAGANVLTF
once	TRBV20-1	TRBJ2-7	TRBD2	TGCAGTGCTAGACTAGCGGGGGCCTACGAGCAGTACTTC	CSARLAGAYEQYF
.	TRBV30	TRBJ2-6	.	TGTGCCTGGAGAGGGTATAGGGAAGGAGCCTCTGGGGCCAACGTCCTGACTTTC	CAWRGYREGASGANVLTF
.	TRBV7-3	TRBJ2-5	TRBD2	TGTGCCAGCAGCACCCAAGTAGCGGGGGGGCTGGAGACCCAGTACTTC	CASSTQVAGGLETQYF
.	TRBV30	TRBJ1-6	.	TGTGCCTGGAGTTTTAACAGGGAAGTTTCACCCCTCCACTTT	CAWSFNREVSPLHF
.	TRBV4-1	TRBJ2-1	.	TGCGCCAGCAGCCAAGAGGGCAGGGGGGTCGGTGAGCAGTTCTTC	CASSQEGRGVGEQFF
.	TRBV3-1	TRBJ1-6	.	TGTGCCAGCAGCCGCGGAGGGGGTTACAATTCACCCCTCCACTTT	CASSRGGGYNSPLHF
.	TRBV7-2	TRBJ2-7	.	TGTGCCAGCAGCTTAGCATTAGGCGAGCAGTACTTC	CASSLALGEQYF
.	TRBV7-3	TRBJ2-1	.	TGTGCCAGCAGCTTCGGGACTGACAATGAGCAGTTCTTC	CASSFGTDNEQFF
once	TRBV27	TRBJ1-2	.	TGTGCCAGCAGTTCGACACCCTATGGCTACACCTTC	CASSSTPYGYTF
.	TRBV20-1	TRBJ2-7	TRBD2	TGCAGTATTCAACCAACTAGCGGGGGATCCTACGAGCAGTACTTC	CSIQPTSGGSYEQYF
.	TRBV29-1	TRBJ2-5	.	TGCAGCGTTGAAGGCCAAGAGACCCAGTACTTC	CSVEGQETQYF
.	TRBV3-1	TRBJ1-4	TRBD1	TGTGCCAGCAGCCCGACAGGGAATGGTGAAAAACTGTTTTTT	CASSPTGNGEKLFF